The 27 T cell receptor beta chains below come from one sample, sequenced in a study of human T cells and chemical hapten exposure. Specified time point: patch test 3, about 24 weeks after DPC sensitization. Treatment: therapeutic diphenylcyclopropenone sensitization with weekly scalp DPC. One entry per CDR3 protein results from TCRdb running MiXCR on the RACE reads. The sample records some 110,000 distinct CDR3 sequences, about 11% being singletons. This material consisted of whole blood, taken in connection with sensitization to the hapten diphenylcyclopropenone (DPC). These receptors originate from a woman in her forties or fifties with alopecia areata. Some clones in this sample may be carry-over from other donors' samples.

There are a few counts of this clonotype. The V gene is TRBV2, the J gene TRBJ2-3; D tentatively fits TRBD1 or TRBD2 (5 bases each). Trimming pared 4 bases from V and 4 bases from J, leaving 15 bases between. This CDR3 comprises 15 residues. Germline assignment: CDR1 SNHLY and CDR2 FYNNEI. The CDR3 region is CASSVEGRVADTQYF. CDR3 DNA: TGTGCCAGCAGTGTAGAGGGGCGCGTTGCAGATACGCAGTATTTT.

This clonotype showed up many times. This chain uses TRBV4-3 with TRBJ2-2; no clear D gene. V lost 4 bases and J 6 bases, leaving 21 bases between the germline ends. The CDR3 consists of 17 residues. Germline CDR1 and CDR2: LGHNA and YSLEER. CDR3: CASSPSHSGLGAGELFF. In DNA form, the CDR3 reads TGCGCCAGCAGCCCGAGCCATTCCGGGCTGGGCGCCGGGGAGCTGTTTTTT.

V and J are TRBV11-2 and TRBJ1-4, with a weak D call TRBD1 (6 bases). V shed 5 bases and J shed 7 bases, with 17 bases lying between them. The CDR3 has 15 residues. Germline V gives CDR1 SGHAT, CDR2 FQNNGV. The CDR3 reads CASSTQRGAGEKLFF. The CDR3 coding sequence is TGTGCCAGCAGCACTCAAAGGGGGGCGGGTGAAAAACTGTTTTTT.

The genes are TRBV7-6 and TRBJ2-3; 8 bases match TRBD2. CDR1 and CDR2 from the germline V gene are SGHVS and FNYEAQ. The CDR3 length is 17 residues. J lost 5 bases, V lost 4 bases, and 14 bases had no gene match. CDR3 loop: CASSWDRAGATGDTQYF. The CDR3 nucleotides are TGTGCCAGCAGCTGGGACCGAGCGGGAGCCACGGGAGATACGCAGTATTTT.

The rearrangement links TRBV7-9 to TRBJ1-1; the D gene is possibly TRBD1 (5 bases). Germline CDR1 is SEHNR and CDR2 is FQNEAQ (reference sequence). The CDR3 consists of 15 residues. Trimming took off 5 bases at V and 2 bases at J, with 15 bases between the two ends. In nucleotides, the CDR3 is TGTGCCAGCAGCCCGCATACAGGCTCTAACACTGAAGCTTTCTTT. Amino acid sequence: CASSPHTGSNTEAFF.

The chain combines TRBV30 with TRBJ1-2, with D possibly being TRBD1 (6 bases). Trimming removed 0 bases from V and 7 bases from J, with 6 bases in between. CDR1 and CDR2 from the germline V gene are GTSNPN and SVGIG (reference sequence). The CDR3 extends over 11 amino acids. CDR3 region: CAWSVQGGYTF. The CDR3 nucleotides read TGTGCCTGGAGTGTACAGGGTGGCTACACCTTC.

This rearrangement joins TRBV7-9 to TRBJ2-1, with D perhaps TRBD2 (5 bases). Germline V gives CDR1 SEHNR, CDR2 FQNEAQ (reference sequence). The germline V and J ends were trimmed by 2 bases and 6 bases, with 14 bases remaining between them. The CDR3 has 15 residues. CDR3 sequence reads: CASSLSTGNLNEQFF. CDR3 DNA sequence: TGTGCCAGCAGCTTATCGACGGGGAATCTCAATGAGCAGTTCTTC.

This clonotype occurred many times. The chain is built from TRBV21-1 and TRBJ2-3; TRBD1 reflects the table's D call only, with no check against the DNA. TRBV21-1 is marked as a pseudogene. The CDR3 has 17 residues. The CDR3 loop is CASSKGLGQGRADTQYF. In nucleotides, the CDR3 is TGTGCCAGCAGCAAAGGCCTAGGACAGGGACGCGCAGATACGCAGTATTTT.

DNA of the CDR3: TGTGCCAGCAGCTTGGCCTATAAGGCCAATACTTCCTACAATGAGCAGTTCTTC. It encodes CASSLAYKANTSYNEQFF. The J gene is TRBJ2-1, the V gene TRBV7-8; no clear D. Trimming stripped 3 bases from V and 1 base from J, with 19 bases between. Germline V gives CDR1 SGHVS, CDR2 FQNEAQ. This CDR3 has 18 residues.

The chain carries TRBV20-1 and TRBJ2-1; 9 bases agree with TRBD2. Per germline, CDR1 DFQATT and CDR2 SNEGSKA (reference sequence). This CDR3 is built from 18 residues. Trimming at V came to 7 bases and at J to 0 bases, leaving 16 bases not matched to a gene. The CDR3 DNA sequence: TGCAGTGGCAGAGGCGATAGCGGGAGTTTCACCTCCTACAATGAGCAGTTCTTC. Translation gives CSGRGDSGSFTSYNEQFF.

The rearrangement uses TRBV11-2 and TRBJ2-3; D remains unclear. The CDR3 has 14 residues. CDR1 is SGHAT, CDR2 FQNNGV, per germline. V lost 2 bases and J lost 6, with 12 bases in between. The CDR3 nucleotides read TGTGCCAGCAGCTTACCCGTTATCGGGGATACGCAGTATTTT. Amino acid sequence: CASSLPVIGDTQYF.

This clonotype has ten or more counts. The chain couples TRBV20-1 to TRBJ2-5; D is perhaps TRBD2 (6 bases). V lost 3 bases, J lost 5 bases, and 19 bases lay in between. Per the germline V gene, CDR1 is DFQATT and CDR2 is SNEGSKA (reference sequence). The CDR3 spans 15 residues. DNA of the CDR3: TGCAGTGCTAGTCCCGTGTCGGGGAGGAGTGAGACCCAGTACTTC. As protein: CSASPVSGRSETQYF.

This clonotype was counted between two and nine times. V gene TRBV12-3 or TRBV12-4 combines with J gene TRBJ2-3; 14 nucleotides align to TRBD2. After removal of 3 bases from V and 1 base from J, the junction contained 6 bases not matched to a gene. The CDR3 is made up of 18 amino acids. The chain's CDR3 is CASSFFGLAGGGTDTQYF. For the CDR3, the DNA is TGTGCCAGCAGTTTCTTCGGACTAGCGGGGGGAGGCACAGATACGCAGTATTTT.

This clonotype has just a few counts. The chain recombines TRBV3-1 with TRBJ2-3; possibly TRBD1 or TRBD2 for D (5 bases each). Trimming took 1 base from V and 3 from J, leaving 11 bases between them. The CDR3 loop spans 15 amino acids. The germline gives CDR1 LGHDT, CDR2 YNNKEL (reference sequence). CDR3 protein: CASSQVGAATDTQYF. For the CDR3, the DNA is TGTGCCAGCAGCCAAGTCGGGGCGGCGACAGATACGCAGTATTTT.

V usage is TRBV5-1 and J usage is TRBJ2-7; TRBD2 matches 9 bases. CDR1 and CDR2 from the germline V gene are SGHRS and YFSETQ. Trimming cost V 1 base and J 6 bases; bases outside gene matches: 5. The CDR3 is 14 residues long. The CDR3 DNA follows: TGCGCCAGCAGCTTGCTCGGGACTAGCCGCGAGCAGTACTTC. Translation: CASSLLGTSREQYF.

This clonotype has only a few counts. The genes are TRBV6-6 and TRBJ1-2; no firm D call. Trimming removed 7 bases from V and 8 bases from J, with 14 bases in between. CDR1 and CDR2 (germline): MNHNY, SVGAGI (reference sequence). CDR3 length equals 12 residues. DNA for the CDR3: TGTGCCAGCATCCAAGGTAGTGCCGGCTACACCTTC. As protein: CASIQGSAGYTF.

This clonotype was found many times. The chain joins TRBV6-5 to TRBJ2-3; D is undetermined. The length of the CDR3 is 11 residues. V was pared by 6 bases and J by 5 bases, with 6 bases between. The germline V gene encodes CDR1 MNHEY and CDR2 SVGAGI. CDR3 sequence reads: CASRRRDTQYF. In DNA, the CDR3 is TGTGCCAGCAGAAGGAGAGATACGCAGTATTTT.

This chain links TRBV27 with TRBJ2-1; 12 bases are shared with TRBD2. The CDR3 sequence is 15 residues long. The junction had 3 bases not matched to a gene; V was cut back by 3 bases and J by 6 bases. In germline, CDR1 is MNHEY, CDR2 SMNVEV (reference sequence). CDR3: CASSFRLAGVNEQFF. CDR3 coding DNA: TGTGCCAGCAGTTTCCGACTAGCGGGAGTCAATGAGCAGTTCTTC.

This sequence joins TRBV25-1 and TRBJ2-3, with D tentatively TRBD1 or TRBD2 (5 bases each). Per germline, CDR1 MGHDK and CDR2 SYGVNS. V lost 1 base, J lost 6 bases, and 17 bases lay in between. This CDR3 is built from 16 residues. CDR3 nucleotide sequence: TGTGCCAGCAGTGAATTTTCCGGGGACCCTCGGGATACGCAGTATTTT. As protein: CASSEFSGDPRDTQYF.

This clonotype was counted only a few times. This sequence joins TRBV7-2 and TRBJ2-7; 7 bases map to TRBD2. V was pared by 7 bases and J by 0 bases, with 12 bases of the junction left unmatched. The V gene's germline CDR1 is SGHTA and CDR2 FQGNSA. The CDR3 covers 16 residues. The CDR3 DNA follows: TGTGCCAGCACCCTGAGGGGCGGGAGCCCCTCCTACGAGCAGTACTTC. As protein: CASTLRGGSPSYEQYF.

The chain couples TRBV12-3 or TRBV12-4 to TRBJ2-1; 9 bases are shared with TRBD2. Trimming cost V 0 bases and J 6 bases; bases outside gene matches: 3. The CDR3 is 15 amino acids. CDR3 loop: CASSLAGTSSNEQFF. The CDR3 nucleotides are TGTGCCAGCAGTTTAGCGGGGACTAGCTCCAATGAGCAGTTCTTC.

The V call is TRBV12-3 or TRBV12-4, the J call TRBJ1-2, with 8 bases matching TRBD1. V dropped 5 bases and J dropped 2; count of bases not matched to a gene: 10. The CDR3 consists of 16 residues. The CDR3 is CASSQTETGANYGYTF. CDR3 sequence (DNA): TGTGCCAGCAGTCAGACGGAGACAGGGGCGAACTATGGCTACACCTTC.

This clonotype was seen more than once but under ten times. The genes are TRBV29-1 and TRBJ2-2, with 8 nucleotides matching TRBD2. CDR1 SQVTM and CDR2 ANQGSEA come from the germline V gene. The length of the CDR3 is 13 residues. Unmatched junction bases numbered 5, after V lost 6 bases and J lost 5 bases. CDR3 coding DNA: TGCAGCGTCGTCGCGGGAGGAACCGGGGAGCTGTTTTTT. Amino acid sequence: CSVVAGGTGELFF.

This clonotype occurred a few times. V is TRBV7-9 and J is TRBJ2-3, with 7 nucleotides matching TRBD2. CDR3 size: 15 residues. Trimming cost V 2 bases and J 6 bases; bases outside gene matches: 8. CDR1 and CDR2 (germline): SEHNR, FQNEAQ (reference sequence). This CDR3 is CASSLSGARSDTQYF. CDR3 sequence (DNA): TGTGCCAGCAGCTTAAGCGGGGCCCGATCGGATACGCAGTATTTT. The full variable domain, in which reference TRBV7-9 and TRBJ2-3 provide the parts outside the CDR3, is DTGVSQNPRHKITKRGQNVTFRCDPISEHNRLYWYRQTLGQGPEFLTYFQNEAQLEKSRLLSDRFSAERPKGSFSTLEIQRTEQGDSAMYLCASSLSGARSDTQYFGPGTRLTVL.

V and J are TRBV6-1 and TRBJ2-3, with 14 bases lining up with TRBD2. Per germline, CDR1 MNHNS and CDR2 SASEGT. The CDR3 runs to 19 residues. V lost 0 bases and J lost 2; bases outside the gene matches: 7. This CDR3 reads CASSEAAGLAGGYTDTQYF. The CDR3 DNA follows: TGTGCCAGCAGTGAAGCGGCAGGACTAGCGGGAGGATACACAGATACGCAGTATTTT.

The chain carries TRBV5-6 and TRBJ1-2; D is ambiguous. Between the trimmed V and J ends, which lost 3 bases and 6 bases, there was a span of 21 bases. The germline V gene has CDR1 SGHDT and CDR2 YYEEEE. This CDR3 spans 16 amino acids. CDR3 amino acids: CASSSLVGEWTDGYTF. CDR3 coding DNA: TGTGCCAGCAGCTCGTTGGTGGGTGAATGGACTGATGGCTACACCTTC.

The chain is built from TRBV7-9 and TRBJ2-7; 7 bases are a match to TRBD1. In germline, CDR1 is SEHNR, CDR2 FQNEAQ (reference sequence). J lost 3 bases, V lost 3 bases, and 11 bases had no gene match. The CDR3 is 16 amino acids. The CDR3 reads CASSLFLDRNYYEQYF. The CDR3, as DNA: TGTGCCAGCAGCTTGTTTCTGGACAGGAATTACTACGAGCAGTACTTC.